The T cell receptor beta chain described here comes from a study of shared clonotypes between healthy human individuals. Study-level points and caveats: Clonotype sharing among donors was expected to depend on sequencing depth.

All donors were Caucasian adults living in Nashville, Tennessee. The length of the CDR3 is 13 residues. V was clipped by 7 bases and J by 1 base, with 10 bases between them. Germline CDR1 is ENHRY and CDR2 is SYGVKD. This clone was counted between two and nine times. Its specificity is not known. Ten immunoSEQ deep assay plates served to sequence unsorted PBMC DNA. In the authors' workflow: ImmunoSEQ sequences covered only the junction and lacked quality scores; filtering therefore differed. The protocol was immunoSEQ multiplex PCR, while the TCRdb copy is restricted to in-frame clones and leaves out a portion. V and J calls and clone size follow that table, whereas D and trimming were derived from the DNA. The data show fewer than 700,000 clones, with around 80% seen just once and around 12% held by the top ten.

The rearrangement links TRBV10-3 to TRBJ1-1, with unresolved D. The origin of this receptor is a woman in her thirties or forties in good health. Some clones in this sample may be carry-over from other donors' samples. The sample taken for sequencing was PBMCs. The CDR3 loop reads CAITVDANTEAFF. In DNA form, the CDR3 reads TGTGCCATCACCGTCGACGCGAACACTGAAGCTTTCTTT.